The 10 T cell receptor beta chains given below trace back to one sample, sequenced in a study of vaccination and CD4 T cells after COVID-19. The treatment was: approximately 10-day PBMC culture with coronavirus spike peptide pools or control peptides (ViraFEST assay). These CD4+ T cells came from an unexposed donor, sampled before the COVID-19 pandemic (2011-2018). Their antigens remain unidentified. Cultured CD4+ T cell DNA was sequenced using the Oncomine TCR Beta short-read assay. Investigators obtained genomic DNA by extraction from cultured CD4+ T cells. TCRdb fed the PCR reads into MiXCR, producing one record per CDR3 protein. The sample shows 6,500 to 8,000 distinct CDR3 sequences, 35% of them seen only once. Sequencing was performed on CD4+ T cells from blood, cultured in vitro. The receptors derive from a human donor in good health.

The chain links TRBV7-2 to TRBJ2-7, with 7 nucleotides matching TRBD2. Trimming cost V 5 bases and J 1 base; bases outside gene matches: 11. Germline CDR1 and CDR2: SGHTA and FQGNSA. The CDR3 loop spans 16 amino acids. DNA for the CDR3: TGTGCCAGCAGCCCGAACTCCGGGACTACATCCTACGAGCAGTACTTC. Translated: CASSPNSGTTSYEQYF.

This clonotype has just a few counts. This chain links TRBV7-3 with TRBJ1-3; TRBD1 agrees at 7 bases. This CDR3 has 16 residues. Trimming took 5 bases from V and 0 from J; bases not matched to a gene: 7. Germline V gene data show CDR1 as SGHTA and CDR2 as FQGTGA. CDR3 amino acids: CASSPGTAASGNTIYF. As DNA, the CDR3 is TGTGCCAGCAGCCCCGGGACAGCTGCCTCTGGAAACACCATATATTTT.

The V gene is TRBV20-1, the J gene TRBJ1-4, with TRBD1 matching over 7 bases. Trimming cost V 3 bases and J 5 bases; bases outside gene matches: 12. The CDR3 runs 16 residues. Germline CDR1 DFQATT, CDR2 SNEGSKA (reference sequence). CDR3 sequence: CSARGTTGAANEKLFF. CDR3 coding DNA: TGCAGTGCTAGGGGGACTACAGGGGCCGCAAATGAAAAACTGTTTTTT.

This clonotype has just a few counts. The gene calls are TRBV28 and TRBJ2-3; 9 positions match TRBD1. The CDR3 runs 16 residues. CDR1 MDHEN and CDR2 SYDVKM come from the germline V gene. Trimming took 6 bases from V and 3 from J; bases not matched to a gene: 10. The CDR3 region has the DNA TGTGCCAGCAGACCGAACAGGGGGCTTTTGACAGATACGCAGTATTTT. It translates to CASRPNRGLLTDTQYF.

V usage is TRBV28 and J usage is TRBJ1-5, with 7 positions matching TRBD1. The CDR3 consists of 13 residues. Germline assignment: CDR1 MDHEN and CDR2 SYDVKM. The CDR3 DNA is TGTGCGGAACAGGGGTCCGGCAATCAGCCCCAGCATTTT. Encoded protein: CAEQGSGNQPQHF.

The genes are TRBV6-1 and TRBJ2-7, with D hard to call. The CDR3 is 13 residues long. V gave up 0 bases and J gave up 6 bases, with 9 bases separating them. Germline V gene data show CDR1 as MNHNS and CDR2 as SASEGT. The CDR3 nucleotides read TGTGCCAGCAGTGAAGCAAGAAGCCTCGAGCAGTACTTC. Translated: CASSEARSLEQYF.

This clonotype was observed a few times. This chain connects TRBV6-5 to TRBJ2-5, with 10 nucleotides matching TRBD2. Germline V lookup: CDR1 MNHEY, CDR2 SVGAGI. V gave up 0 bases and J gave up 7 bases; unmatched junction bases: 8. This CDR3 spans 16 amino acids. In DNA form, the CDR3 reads TGTGCCAGCAGTTACTCTTGGACTAGCGGAAAGGGGACCCAGTACTTC. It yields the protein CASSYSWTSGKGTQYF.

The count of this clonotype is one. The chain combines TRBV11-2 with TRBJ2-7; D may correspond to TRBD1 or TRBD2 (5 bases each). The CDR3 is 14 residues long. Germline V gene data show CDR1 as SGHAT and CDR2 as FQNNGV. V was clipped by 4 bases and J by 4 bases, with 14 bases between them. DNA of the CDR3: TGTGCCAGCAGCTCCGGGACGAATGTATACGAGCAGTACTTC. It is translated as CASSSGTNVYEQYF. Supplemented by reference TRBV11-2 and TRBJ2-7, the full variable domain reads EAGVAQSPRYKIIEKRQSVAFWCNPISGHATLYWYQQILGQGPKLLIQFQNNGVVDDSQLPKDRFSAERLKGVDSTLKIQPAKLEDSAVYLCASSSGTNVYEQYFGPGTRLTVT.

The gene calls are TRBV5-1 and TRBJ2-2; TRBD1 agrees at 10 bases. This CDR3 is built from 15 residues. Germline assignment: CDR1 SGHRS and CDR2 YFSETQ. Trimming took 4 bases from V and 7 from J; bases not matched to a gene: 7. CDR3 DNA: TGCGCCAGCAGCGGCGACAGGGGGCGTATCGGGGAGCTGTTTTTT. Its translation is CASSGDRGRIGELFF.

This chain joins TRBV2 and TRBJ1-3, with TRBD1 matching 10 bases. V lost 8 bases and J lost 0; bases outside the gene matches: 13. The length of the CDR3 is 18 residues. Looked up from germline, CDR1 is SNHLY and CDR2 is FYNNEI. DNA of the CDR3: TGTGCCAGCGGCGATGGGACAGGGGCTCCCCGCTCTGGAAACACCATATATTTT. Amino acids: CASGDGTGAPRSGNTIYF.